These T cell receptor beta chains were read from a single sample in a study of T cells after yellow fever vaccination. Each CDR3 protein is one row after TCRdb ran MiXCR on the 5' RACE reads. This table has approximately 610,000 distinct CDR3 sequences, less than 20% appearing once. The input for sequencing was PBMCs, taken more than 4 days after the first yellow fever vaccination. Receptors originate from a man younger than 35 who received the YFV17D yellow fever vaccine. Each CDR3 is given with its conserved first and last residue. Fields, in order: J gene, clone size, D gene, V gene, CDR3 protein, CDR3 DNA. D genes are given only for firm matches. Clone size, where shown, is once, few, many, or a class for clones that have expanded.

TRBJ2-1	many	TRBD2	TRBV28	CASSPGRGGSYNEQFF	TGTGCCAGCAGTCCAGGGCGGGGGGGCTCCTACAATGAGCAGTTCTTC
TRBJ2-1	few	-	TRBV7-3	CASSFSQFDEQFF	TGTGCCAGCAGCTTCTCTCAGTTTGATGAGCAGTTCTTC
TRBJ2-7	few	-	TRBV5-1	CASSHAYEQYF	TGCGCCAGCAGCCATGCGTACGAGCAGTACTTC
TRBJ2-7	-	-	TRBV27	CASSFRGPYEQYF	TGTGCCAGCAGTTTCCGCGGCCCCTACGAGCAGTACTTC
TRBJ2-1	few	TRBD1	TRBV4-2	CASSQVRQGADNEQFF	TGTGCCAGCAGCCAAGTTAGGCAGGGGGCTGACAATGAGCAGTTCTTC
TRBJ1-6	-	TRBD1	TRBV27	CASSFGPGQGRSPLHF	TGTGCCAGCAGTTTCGGCCCGGGACAGGGGAGGTCACCCCTCCACTTT
TRBJ2-2	few	TRBD1	TRBV11-2	CASSSPGQGLGELFF	TGTGCCAGCAGCTCCCCGGGACAGGGGCTCGGGGAGCTGTTTTTT
TRBJ1-2	many	TRBD1	TRBV12-3/TRBV12-4	CASSLTGAYGYTF	TGTGCCAGCAGCCTTACAGGGGCCTATGGCTACACCTTC
TRBJ2-7	-	-	TRBV6-1	CASSPWTAYYEQYF	TGTGCCAGCAGTCCCTGGACAGCCTACTACGAGCAGTACTTC
TRBJ2-3	few	-	TRBV9	CASSVEPGGTDTQYF	TGTGCCAGCAGCGTAGAGCCGGGGGGCACAGATACGCAGTATTTT
TRBJ2-3	few	-	TRBV12-3/TRBV12-4	CASSLHDGRDTQYF	TGTGCCAGCAGTCTGCACGACGGGAGAGATACGCAGTATTTT
TRBJ2-2	few	TRBD1	TRBV5-5	CASSLNQGAYTGELFF	TGTGCCAGCAGCTTGAATCAGGGGGCATACACCGGGGAGCTGTTTTTT
TRBJ2-7	few	TRBD1	TRBV11-2	CASSRDRGGPYEQYF	TGTGCCAGCAGCCGGGACAGGGGGGGTCCCTACGAGCAGTACTTC
TRBJ2-5	-	-	TRBV27	CASSFAGVGTQYF	TGTGCCAGCAGTTTCGCAGGGGTCGGGACCCAGTACTTC
TRBJ1-1	-	-	TRBV12-3/TRBV12-4	CASSLGSRRRDTEAFF	TGTGCCAGCAGTTTGGGGAGCCGCCGGAGGGACACTGAAGCTTTCTTT
TRBJ1-6	few	-	TRBV9	CASSVGQDGGSSYNSPLHF	TGTGCCAGCAGCGTAGGACAGGATGGGGGCAGCTCCTATAATTCACCCCTCCACTTT
TRBJ1-3	-	-	TRBV20-1	CSARRPLGGNTIYF	TGCAGTGCTAGACGCCCACTCGGCGGAAACACCATATATTTT
TRBJ2-3	few	TRBD2	TRBV7-6	CASSSRGVADTQYF	TGTGCCAGCAGCTCACGGGGGGTCGCAGATACGCAGTATTTT
TRBJ2-2	-	TRBD1	TRBV20-1	CSARGTANTGELFF	TGCAGTGCTAGGGGGACAGCGAACACCGGGGAGCTGTTTTTT
TRBJ1-2	-	TRBD1	TRBV20-1	CSASRTGGVYGYTF	TGCAGTGCTAGCCGGACAGGGGGGGTCTATGGCTACACCTTC
TRBJ1-1	-	-	TRBV27	CASSLTLRTDTEAFF	TGTGCCAGCAGTTTAACCCTCAGGACTGACACTGAAGCTTTCTTT
TRBJ2-5	-	TRBD1	TRBV9	CASSIRQGGETQYF	TGTGCCAGCAGCATCCGACAGGGTGGGGAGACCCAGTACTTC
TRBJ1-1	-	-	TRBV7-9	CASSLGRQDTEAFF	TGTGCCAGCAGCCTGGGACGGCAGGACACTGAAGCTTTCTTT
TRBJ2-5	many	TRBD1	TRBV7-9	CASSSIHSQGAMETQYF	TGTGCCAGCAGCTCTATTCACTCCCAGGGGGCAATGGAGACCCAGTACTTC
TRBJ2-5	-	-	TRBV4-3	CTSSQGGSQETQYF	TGCACCAGCAGCCAAGGGGGGAGCCAAGAGACCCAGTACTTC
TRBJ2-1	-	-	TRBV12-3/TRBV12-4	CATRTERPNEQFF	TGTGCCACCAGGACAGAAAGACCTAATGAGCAGTTCTTC
TRBJ1-5	few	TRBD1	TRBV20-1	CSAGESGTGPQPQHF	TGCAGTGCTGGGGAATCCGGGACAGGGCCTCAGCCCCAGCATTTT
TRBJ1-1	-	-	TRBV27	CASSFRDPLTEAFF	TGTGCCAGCAGTTTTCGGGACCCCCTCACTGAAGCTTTCTTT
TRBJ2-5	-	TRBD1	TRBV7-9	CASRTGRKETQYF	TGTGCCAGCCGGACAGGGCGAAAAGAGACCCAGTACTTC
TRBJ2-1	few	TRBD2	TRBV19	CASSIGLGRSYNEQFF	TGTGCCAGTAGTATCGGACTAGGACGCTCCTACAATGAGCAGTTCTTC
TRBJ1-5	few	-	TRBV9	CASSVAGANREPQHF	TGTGCCAGCAGCGTAGCCGGGGCGAACCGGGAGCCCCAGCATTTT
TRBJ1-1	-	-	TRBV4-3	CASSQYRYLNTEAFF	TGCGCCAGCAGCCAATACAGGTACTTGAACACTGAAGCTTTCTTT
TRBJ2-1	few	TRBD1	TRBV7-9	CASSLQGALNYEQFF	TGTGCCAGCAGCCTCCAGGGGGCGCTCAACTATGAGCAGTTCTTC
TRBJ2-3	few	-	TRBV7-6	CASSQNGWVSADTQYF	TGTGCCAGCAGCCAGAACGGGTGGGTCAGCGCGGATACGCAGTATTTT
TRBJ2-6	-	-	TRBV10-3	CAISRGDGANVLTF	TGTGCCATCAGTAGGGGAGACGGGGCCAACGTCCTGACTTTC
TRBJ1-2	few	-	TRBV20-1	CSATFRTRYGYTF	TGCAGTGCTACTTTCAGGACACGCTATGGCTACACCTTC
TRBJ2-7	-	-	TRBV4-1	CASSLEAGGLSYEQYF	TGCGCCAGCTCCCTGGAGGCCGGGGGTCTGTCCTACGAGCAGTACTTC
TRBJ1-4	few	TRBD1	TRBV4-2	CASSQGDRVIEKLFF	TGTGCCAGCAGCCAGGGGGACAGGGTTATTGAAAAACTGTTTTTT
TRBJ2-1	few	TRBD2	TRBV10-2	CASNRLAGYEQFF	TGCGCCAGCAATCGACTAGCGGGGTATGAGCAGTTCTTC
TRBJ2-7	-	TRBD1	TRBV4-3	CASSQGGQGRGEQYF	TGCGCCAGCAGCCAAGGAGGACAGGGTCGGGGCGAGCAGTACTTC
TRBJ2-7	few	-	TRBV5-1	CASSWGTADPYEQYF	TGCGCCAGCAGCTGGGGGACGGCGGACCCCTACGAGCAGTACTTC